Below are 14 T cell receptor beta chains sequenced from a single sample in a study of cytomegalovirus exposure and HLA in healthy donors (dated by TCRdb to about 2017). Preparation of the library involved the immunoSEQ multiplex PCR assay. For the multiplex PCR, a mixture combining 60 forward primers for TCR Vbeta segments and 13 reverse primers for TCR Jbeta segments was used. TCRdb obtained this table from immuneACCESS and retained in-frame rearrangements with V and J assigned. These tables miss some clones; where compared with another copy, unresolved V genes account for less than half of the shortfall, and the remainder is unexplained. The sample table contains roughly 68,000 clones; only one count was recorded for 66% of them. Jointly, the top ten make up about a fifth of the sample. The sample comprised PBMCs. The receptors come from a man in his forties in good health and CMV-seropositive.

This rearrangement joins TRBV9 to TRBJ2-5; no definite D call. V lost 0 bases to trimming and J lost 2 bases, with 5 bases between them. The CDR3 is 13 residues long. Germline V gene data show CDR1 as SGDLS and CDR2 as YYNGEE. CDR3 DNA sequence: TGTGCCAGCAGCGTAGGTACTCAAGAGACCCAGTACTTC. Amino acids: CASSVGTQETQYF.

The chain has TRBV5-6 and TRBJ1-4; TRBD1 agrees at 11 bases. Germline V lookup: CDR1 SGHDT, CDR2 YYEEEE. This CDR3 is 16 amino acids long. After removal of 4 bases from V and 2 bases from J, the junction contained 4 bases not matched to a gene. CDR3 protein: CASSPGQGATNEKLFF. DNA of the CDR3: TGTGCCAGCAGCCCCGGACAGGGGGCTACTAATGAAAAACTGTTTTTT. The variable domain in full, completed from reference TRBV5-6 and TRBJ1-4, reads DAGVTQSPTHLIKTRGQQVTLRCSPKSGHDTVSWYQQALGQGPQFIFQYYEEEERQRGNFPDRFSGHQFPNYSSELNVNALLLGDSALYLCASSPGQGATNEKLFFGSGTQLSVL.

The rearrangement links TRBV6-1 to TRBJ2-5, with 12 bases identical to TRBD2. Trimming took 8 bases from V and 0 from J; bases not matched to a gene: 1. The CDR3 contains 14 residues. Germline CDR1 and CDR2: MNHNS and SASEGT. In DNA, the CDR3 is TGTGCCAGCCGGACTAGCGGGGACCAAGAGACCCAGTACTTC. It is translated as CASRTSGDQETQYF.

This chain uses TRBV7-2 with TRBJ2-3; the match to TRBD1 covers 8 bases. After removal of 5 bases from V and 3 bases from J, the junction contained 7 bases not matched to a gene. CDR1 is SGHTA, CDR2 FQGNSA, per germline. The CDR3 is 15 amino acids. DNA of the CDR3: TGTGCCAGCAGCGCCGTCAGGGGGCGAACAGATACGCAGTATTTT. Encoded protein: CASSAVRGRTDTQYF.

V gene TRBV9 combines with J gene TRBJ2-2; D unresolved. Germline loops: CDR1 SGDLS, CDR2 YYNGEE. The CDR3 is 18 residues long. V was pared by 2 bases and J by 3 bases, with 20 bases between. The CDR3 reads CASSVSLIVSSHTGELFF. CDR3 nucleotides: TGTGCCAGCAGCGTCTCTCTAATAGTTAGTAGCCACACCGGGGAGCTGTTTTTT.

This sequence joins TRBV7-8 and TRBJ2-3; tentative D call: TRBD2 (6 bases). V gave up 4 bases and J gave up 4 bases, with 15 bases separating them. The CDR3 runs to 15 residues. CDR1 is SGHVS and CDR2 is FQNEAQ in the germline V gene. The CDR3 bases are TGTGCCAGCAGCTATTTTGGGGCGGGGCCAGATACGCAGTATTTT. This gives the protein CASSYFGAGPDTQYF.

The chain combines TRBV18 with TRBJ1-2, with 7 bases that match TRBD1. CDR1 is KGHSH, CDR2 LQKENI, per germline. The J segment lost 8 bases and the V segment lost 0 bases, leaving 6 bases of the junction unmatched. The CDR3 runs to 14 residues. The CDR3 is CASSPPDRVSGYTF. In DNA, the CDR3 is TGTGCCAGCTCACCACCAGACAGGGTGAGCGGCTACACCTTC.

The genes are TRBV6-5 and TRBJ2-1, with 11 bases matching TRBD2. Per the germline V gene, CDR1 is MNHEY and CDR2 is SVGAGI. V lost 6 bases, J lost 7 bases, and 5 bases stayed unmatched. This CDR3 has 14 amino acids. CDR3 sequence (DNA): TGTGCCAGCAGGACCGGGACTAGCGGTAATGAGCAGTTCTTC. Translated, it gives CASRTGTSGNEQFF.

The V and J genes are TRBV6-5 and TRBJ1-4; D is unresolved. Germline V lookup: CDR1 MNHEY, CDR2 SVGAGI. The CDR3 is made up of 15 amino acids. V was shortened by 4 bases and J by 0 bases, with 9 bases between the two germline ends. Written as DNA, the CDR3 is TGTGCCAGCAGTTCGGCGGGCGCAACTAATGAAAAACTGTTTTTT. This sequence encodes CASSSAGATNEKLFF.

The CDR3 nucleotides are TGTGCCAGCAGTCTAGAGCCCGGGGCCCAGCATTTT. Its translation is CASSLEPGAQHF. The V gene is TRBV28, the J gene TRBJ1-5; D is unclear. This CDR3 has 12 residues. V shed 5 bases and J shed 11 bases, with 13 bases lying between them. Germline CDR1 MDHEN, CDR2 SYDVKM.

The V gene is TRBV16, the J gene TRBJ1-1; D unclear. Germline V gives CDR1 KGHSY, CDR2 FQNENV. The CDR3 has 13 amino acids. Trimming cost V 2 bases and J 10 bases, with 14 bases left between them. CDR3: CASSQGVAQVAFF. The CDR3 DNA sequence: TGTGCCAGCAGCCAAGGAGTCGCGCAAGTAGCTTTCTTT.

The gene calls are TRBV5-1 and TRBJ2-5; 9 bases are shared with TRBD2. This CDR3 region has 14 residues. Looked up from germline, CDR1 is SGHRS and CDR2 is YFSETQ. V shed 3 bases, J shed 4 bases, and the junction held 4 bases outside the gene matches. This chain's CDR3 is CASSSSGGLETQYF. The CDR3 DNA sequence: TGCGCCAGCAGCTCGAGCGGGGGGTTAGAGACCCAGTACTTC.

As for this clone: A junction boundary mismatches the germline segment, possibly from a read error. The same CDR3 is also encoded by other DNA sequences in this sample. V gene TRBV7-3 combines with J gene TRBJ1-1, with D perhaps matching TRBD1 (6 bases). The CDR3 runs 13 residues. Germline CDR1 SGHTA, CDR2 FQGTGA. In DNA, the CDR3 is TGTGCCAGCAGCTTGACAGGAAACACCGAAGCTTTCTTT. Its translation: CASSLTGNTEAFF.

The chain uses TRBV15 and TRBJ2-7, with 10 positions matching TRBD1. This CDR3 is built from 15 residues. V lost 9 bases to trimming and J lost 9 bases; unmatched junction nucleotides: 17. CDR1 LNHNV and CDR2 YYDKDF come from the germline V gene (reference sequence). For the CDR3, the DNA is TGTGCCACTACTACAAACCGGGACAGGGGCTTTCGGCAGTACTTC. This gives the protein CATTTNRDRGFRQYF.